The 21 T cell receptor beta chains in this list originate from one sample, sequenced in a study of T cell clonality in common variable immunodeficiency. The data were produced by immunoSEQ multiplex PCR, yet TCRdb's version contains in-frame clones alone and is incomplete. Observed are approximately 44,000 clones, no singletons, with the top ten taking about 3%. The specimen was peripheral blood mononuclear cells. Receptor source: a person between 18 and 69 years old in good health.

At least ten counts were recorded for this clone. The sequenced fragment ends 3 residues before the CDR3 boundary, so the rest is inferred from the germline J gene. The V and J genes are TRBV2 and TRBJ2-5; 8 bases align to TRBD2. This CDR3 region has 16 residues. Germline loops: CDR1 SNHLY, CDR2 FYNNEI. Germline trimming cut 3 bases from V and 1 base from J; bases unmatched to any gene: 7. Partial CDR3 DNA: TGTGCCAGCAGTGAGGGTGGACTAGCCGGCCAAGAGACC. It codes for CASSEGGLAGQET. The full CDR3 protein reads CASSEGGLAGQETQYF.

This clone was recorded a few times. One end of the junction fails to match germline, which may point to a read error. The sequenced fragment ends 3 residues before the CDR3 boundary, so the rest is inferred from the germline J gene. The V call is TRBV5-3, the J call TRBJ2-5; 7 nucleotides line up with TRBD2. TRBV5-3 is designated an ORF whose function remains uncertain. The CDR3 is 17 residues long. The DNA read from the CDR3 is TGTGCCAGAAACTTGGCCGAGCGGGGCCGTACAAATGAGACC. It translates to CARNLAERGRTNET. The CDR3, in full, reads CARNLAERGRTNETQYF.

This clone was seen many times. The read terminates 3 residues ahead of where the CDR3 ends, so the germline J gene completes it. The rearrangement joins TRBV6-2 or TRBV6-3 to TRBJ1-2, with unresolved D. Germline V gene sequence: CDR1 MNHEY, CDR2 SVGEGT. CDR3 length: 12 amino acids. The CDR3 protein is CASSPPRAGYTF. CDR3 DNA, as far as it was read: TGTGCCAGCAGCCCCCCAAGGGCCGGC.

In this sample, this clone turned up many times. Partial CDR3 DNA: TGCAGCGTTGAGGGGGGGGGCCTCGGGAATGAG. Protein product: CSVEGGGLGNE. The entire CDR3 sequence reads CSVEGGGLGNEQFF. The chain employs TRBV29-1 and TRBJ2-1; TRBD2 might be the D (7 bases). The read stops 3 residues short of the end of the CDR3; the missing end is completed from the germline J gene. V lost 3 bases, J lost 7 bases, and 16 bases lay in between. The length of the CDR3 is 14 residues. Looked up from germline, CDR1 is SQVTM and CDR2 is ANQGSEA.

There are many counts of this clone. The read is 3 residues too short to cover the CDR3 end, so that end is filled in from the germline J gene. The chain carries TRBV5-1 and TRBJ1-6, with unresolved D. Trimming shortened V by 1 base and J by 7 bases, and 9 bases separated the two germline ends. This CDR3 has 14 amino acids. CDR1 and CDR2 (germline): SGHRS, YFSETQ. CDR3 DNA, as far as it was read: TGCGCCAGCAGCTTGAGAGCCTCAAATTCACCC. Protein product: CASSLRASNSP. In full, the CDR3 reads CASSLRASNSPLHF.

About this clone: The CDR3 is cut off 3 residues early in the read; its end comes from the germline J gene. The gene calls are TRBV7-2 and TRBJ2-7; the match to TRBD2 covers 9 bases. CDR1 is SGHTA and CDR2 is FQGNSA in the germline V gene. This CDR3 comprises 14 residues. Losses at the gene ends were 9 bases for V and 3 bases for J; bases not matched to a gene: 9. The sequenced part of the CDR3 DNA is TGTGCCAGTAGACCCGGGACTAGCTACTACGAG. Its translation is CASRPGTSYYE. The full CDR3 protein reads CASRPGTSYYEQYF.

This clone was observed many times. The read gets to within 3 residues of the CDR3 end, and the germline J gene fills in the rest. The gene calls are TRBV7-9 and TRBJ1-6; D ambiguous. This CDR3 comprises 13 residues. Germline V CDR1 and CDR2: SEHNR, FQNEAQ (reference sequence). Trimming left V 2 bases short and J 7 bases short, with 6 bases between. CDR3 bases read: TGTGCCAGCAGCTTAAGAGGGAATTCACCC. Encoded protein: CASSLRGNSP. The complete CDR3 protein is CASSLRGNSPLHF.

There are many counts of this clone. Partial CDR3 DNA: TGCAGTGCTACTACCTTATCTCGGGGGATCCCTGAA. Amino acids: CSATTLSRGIPE. The whole CDR3 protein reads CSATTLSRGIPEAFF. The V and J genes are TRBV20-1 and TRBJ1-1; D may be TRBD1 (5 bases). The CDR3 is cut off 3 residues early in the read; its end comes from the germline J gene. Trimming pared 4 bases from V and 6 bases from J, leaving 21 bases between. The CDR3 length is 15 residues. CDR1 and CDR2 (germline): DFQATT, SNEGSKA (reference sequence).

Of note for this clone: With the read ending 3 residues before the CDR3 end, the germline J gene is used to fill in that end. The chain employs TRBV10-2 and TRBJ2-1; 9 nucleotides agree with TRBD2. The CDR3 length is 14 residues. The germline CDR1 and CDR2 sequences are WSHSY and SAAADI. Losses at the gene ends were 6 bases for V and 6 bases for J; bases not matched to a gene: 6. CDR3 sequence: CASSRTSEGNEQFF. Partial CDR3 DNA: TGCGCCAGCAGCAGGACTAGCGAAGGCAATGAG.

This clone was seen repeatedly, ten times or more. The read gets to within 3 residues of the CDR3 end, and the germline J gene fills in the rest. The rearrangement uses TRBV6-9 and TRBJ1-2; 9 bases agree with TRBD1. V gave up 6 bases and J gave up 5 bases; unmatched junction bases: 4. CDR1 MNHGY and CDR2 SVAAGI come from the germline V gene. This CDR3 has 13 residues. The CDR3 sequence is CASSLDRGYGYTF. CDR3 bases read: TGTGCCAGCAGCCTGGACAGGGGATATGGC.

The part of the CDR3 DNA that was read is TGTGCCAGCAGTGCGACCGGGACATACTACGAC. It translates to CASSATGTYYD. The entire CDR3 is CASSATGTYYDYTF. This chain joins TRBV6-1 and TRBJ1-2; TRBD1 is a possible D gene (6 bases). The sequence runs out 3 residues before the end of the CDR3; the remainder is reconstructed from the germline J gene. Looked up from germline, CDR1 is MNHNS and CDR2 is SASEGT. This CDR3 spans 14 amino acids.

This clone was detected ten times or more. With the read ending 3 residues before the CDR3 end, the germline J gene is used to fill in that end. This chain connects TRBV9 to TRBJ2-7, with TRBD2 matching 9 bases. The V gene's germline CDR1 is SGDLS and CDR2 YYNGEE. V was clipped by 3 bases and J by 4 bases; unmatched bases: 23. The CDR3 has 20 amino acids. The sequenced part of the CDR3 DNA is TGTGCCAGCAGCGGACGGAGACTAGCGGATGGCGGCATATCTTTTTACGAG. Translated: CASSGRRLADGGISFYE. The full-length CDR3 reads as CASSGRRLADGGISFYEQYF.

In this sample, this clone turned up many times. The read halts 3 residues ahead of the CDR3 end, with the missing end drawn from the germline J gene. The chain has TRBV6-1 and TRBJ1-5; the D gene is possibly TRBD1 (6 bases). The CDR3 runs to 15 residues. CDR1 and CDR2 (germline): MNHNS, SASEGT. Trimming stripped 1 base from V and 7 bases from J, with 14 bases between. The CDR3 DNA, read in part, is TGTGCCAGCAGTGAAGTAGGGGGAGCAGGGCAGCCC. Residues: CASSEVGGAGQP. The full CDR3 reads CASSEVGGAGQPQHF.

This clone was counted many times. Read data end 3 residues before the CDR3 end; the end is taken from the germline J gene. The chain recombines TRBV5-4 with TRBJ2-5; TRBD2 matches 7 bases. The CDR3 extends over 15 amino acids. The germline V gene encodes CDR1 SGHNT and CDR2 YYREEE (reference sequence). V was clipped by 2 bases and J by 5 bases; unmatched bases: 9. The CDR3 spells CASSFALASSETQYF. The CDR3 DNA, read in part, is TGTGCCAGCAGCTTTGCACTAGCGTCCTCGGAGACC.

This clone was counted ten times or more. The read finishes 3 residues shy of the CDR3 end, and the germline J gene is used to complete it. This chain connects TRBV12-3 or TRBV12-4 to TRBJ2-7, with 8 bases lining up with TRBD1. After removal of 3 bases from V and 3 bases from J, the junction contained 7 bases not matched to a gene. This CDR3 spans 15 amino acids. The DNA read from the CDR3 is TGTGCCAGCAGTTTCGGGGCAGGGGGCCACTACGAG. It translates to CASSFGAGGHYE. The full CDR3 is CASSFGAGGHYEQYF.

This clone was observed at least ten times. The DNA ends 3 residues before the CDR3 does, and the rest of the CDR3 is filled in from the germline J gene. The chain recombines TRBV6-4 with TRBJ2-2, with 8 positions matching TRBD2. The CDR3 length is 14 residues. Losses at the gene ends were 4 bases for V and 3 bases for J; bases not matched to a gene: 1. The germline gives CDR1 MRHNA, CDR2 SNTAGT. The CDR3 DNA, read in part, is TGTGCCAGCAGTGCGGGGGGGCACACCGGGGAG. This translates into CASSAGGHTGE. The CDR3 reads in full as CASSAGGHTGELFF.

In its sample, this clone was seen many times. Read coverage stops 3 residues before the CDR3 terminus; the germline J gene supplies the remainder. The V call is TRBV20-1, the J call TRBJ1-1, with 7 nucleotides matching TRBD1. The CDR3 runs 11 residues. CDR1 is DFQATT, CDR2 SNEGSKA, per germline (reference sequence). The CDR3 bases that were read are TGCAGTGCTACCCCGGGACAGGAA. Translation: CSATPGQE. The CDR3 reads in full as CSATPGQEAFF.

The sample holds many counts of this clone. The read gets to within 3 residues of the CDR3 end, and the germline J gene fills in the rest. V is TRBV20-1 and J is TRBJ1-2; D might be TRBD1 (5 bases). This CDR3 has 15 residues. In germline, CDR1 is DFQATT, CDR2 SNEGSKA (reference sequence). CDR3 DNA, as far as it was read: TGCAGTGCTAGAGATGGGGCAGCCCAGAGTAGCGGC. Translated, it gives CSARDGAAQSSG. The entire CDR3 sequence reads CSARDGAAQSSGYTF.

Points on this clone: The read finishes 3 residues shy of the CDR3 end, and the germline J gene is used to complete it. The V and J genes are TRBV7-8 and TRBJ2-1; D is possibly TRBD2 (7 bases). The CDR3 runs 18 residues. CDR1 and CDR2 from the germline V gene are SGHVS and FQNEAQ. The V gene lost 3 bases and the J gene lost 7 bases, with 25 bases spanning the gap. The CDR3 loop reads CASSFKGGVGRERNEQFF. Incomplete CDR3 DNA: TGTGCCAGCAGCTTTAAAGGGGGAGTGGGGCGGGAGAGAAATGAG.

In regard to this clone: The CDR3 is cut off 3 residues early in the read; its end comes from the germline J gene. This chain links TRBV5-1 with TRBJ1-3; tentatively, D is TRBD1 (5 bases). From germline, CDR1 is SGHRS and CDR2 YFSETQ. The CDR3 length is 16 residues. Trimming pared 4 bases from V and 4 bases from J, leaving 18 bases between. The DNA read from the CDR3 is TGCGCCAGCAGCAGCGGGGACCTGGCACAGGGAAACACC. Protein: CASSSGDLAQGNT. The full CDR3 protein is CASSSGDLAQGNTIYF.

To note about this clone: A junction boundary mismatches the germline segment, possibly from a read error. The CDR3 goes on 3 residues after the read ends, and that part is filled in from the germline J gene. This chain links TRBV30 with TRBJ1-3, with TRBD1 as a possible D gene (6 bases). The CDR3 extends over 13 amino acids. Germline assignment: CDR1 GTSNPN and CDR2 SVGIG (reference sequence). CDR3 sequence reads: CPWARGTGNTIYF. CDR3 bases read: TGTCCCTGGGCCAGGGGAACGGGAAACACG.